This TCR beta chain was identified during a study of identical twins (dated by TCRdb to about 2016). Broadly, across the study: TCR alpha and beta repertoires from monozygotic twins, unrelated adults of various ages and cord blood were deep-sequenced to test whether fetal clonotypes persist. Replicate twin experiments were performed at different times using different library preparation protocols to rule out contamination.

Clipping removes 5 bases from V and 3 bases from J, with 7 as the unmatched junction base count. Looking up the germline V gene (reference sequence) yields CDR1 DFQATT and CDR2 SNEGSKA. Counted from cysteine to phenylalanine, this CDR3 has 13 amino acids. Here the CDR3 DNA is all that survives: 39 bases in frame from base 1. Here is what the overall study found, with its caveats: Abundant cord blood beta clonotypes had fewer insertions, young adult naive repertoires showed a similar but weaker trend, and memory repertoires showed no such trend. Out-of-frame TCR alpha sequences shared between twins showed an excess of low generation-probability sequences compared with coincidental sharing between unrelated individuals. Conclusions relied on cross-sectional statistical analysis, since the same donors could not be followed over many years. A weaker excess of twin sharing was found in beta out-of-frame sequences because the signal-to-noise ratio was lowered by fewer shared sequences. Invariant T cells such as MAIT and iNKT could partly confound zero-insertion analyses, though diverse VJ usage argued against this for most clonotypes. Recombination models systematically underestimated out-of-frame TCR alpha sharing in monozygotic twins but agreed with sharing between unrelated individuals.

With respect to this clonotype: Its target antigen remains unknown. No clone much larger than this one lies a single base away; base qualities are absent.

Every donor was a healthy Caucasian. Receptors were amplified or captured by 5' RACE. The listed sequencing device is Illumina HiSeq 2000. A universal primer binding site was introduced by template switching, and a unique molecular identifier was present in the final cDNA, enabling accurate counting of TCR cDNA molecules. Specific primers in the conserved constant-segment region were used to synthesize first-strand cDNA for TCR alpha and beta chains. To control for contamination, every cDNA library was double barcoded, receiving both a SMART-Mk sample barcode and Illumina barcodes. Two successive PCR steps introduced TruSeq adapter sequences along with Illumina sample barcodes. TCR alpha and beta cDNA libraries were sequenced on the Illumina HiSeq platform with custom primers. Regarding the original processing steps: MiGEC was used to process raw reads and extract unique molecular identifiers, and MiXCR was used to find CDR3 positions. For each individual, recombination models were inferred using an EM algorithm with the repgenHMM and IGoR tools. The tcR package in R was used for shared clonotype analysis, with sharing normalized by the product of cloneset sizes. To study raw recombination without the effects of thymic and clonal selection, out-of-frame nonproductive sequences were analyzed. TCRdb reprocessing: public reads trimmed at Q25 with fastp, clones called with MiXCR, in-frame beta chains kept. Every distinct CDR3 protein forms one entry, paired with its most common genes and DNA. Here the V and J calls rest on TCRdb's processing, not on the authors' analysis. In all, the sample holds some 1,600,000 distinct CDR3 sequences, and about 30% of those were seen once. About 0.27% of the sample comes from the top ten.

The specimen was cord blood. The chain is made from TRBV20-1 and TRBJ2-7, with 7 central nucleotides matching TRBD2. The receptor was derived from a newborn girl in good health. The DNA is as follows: TGCAGTGCTCGCGGGACTACCCTCTACGAGCAGTACTTC. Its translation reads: CSARGTTLYEQYF.